This section outlines one TCR beta chain sequence together with its context. Some clones are missing from TCRdb's copy, which holds only in-frame ones; the method was immunoSEQ multiplex PCR. This table has under 45,000 clones, around four fifths appearing once. The data belong to a study of blood T cell repertoires in COVID-19. CDR1 is SGDLS and CDR2 is YYNGEE in the germline V gene. V was clipped by 0 bases and J by 2 bases, with 11 bases between them. The CDR3 extends over 16 amino acids. The chain has TRBV9 and TRBJ2-2; D is undetermined. The sequenced sample consisted of peripheral blood. The sequence came from an elderly woman with active or convalescent COVID-19. CDR3 residues: CASSVGGLLNTGELFF. CDR3 bases: TGTGCCAGCAGCGTAGGCGGCTTACTAAACACCGGGGAGCTGTTTTTT.